One and the same sample provided the 15 T cell receptor beta chains below, sequenced in a study of blood T cells in healthy people across ages. Through a sample-barcoded 5' primer and a J-beta primer mix, a second PCR was run for 7 to 11 cycles. Each CDR3 protein is one row after TCRdb ran MiXCR on the 5' RACE reads. The table has about 1.8 million distinct CDR3 sequences, 40% to 55% seen once. Sequencing used blood. The source of these receptors is a woman between 40 and 50 years old in good health.

The DNA for the CDR3 is TGTGCCAGCCGGTCCCGGGCCTCTACGCAGTATTTT. The encoded protein is CASRSRASTQYF. This chain links TRBV27 with TRBJ2-3; no firm D call. Germline CDR1 MNHEY, CDR2 SMNVEV (reference sequence). Trimming shortened V by 8 bases and J by 8 bases, and 14 bases separated the two germline ends. The CDR3 contains 12 residues.

This clonotype occurred a few times. The gene calls are TRBV24-1 and TRBJ2-3; possibly TRBD1 for D (6 bases). CDR3 length equals 15 residues. CDR1 and CDR2 (germline): KGHDR, SFDVKD. V gave up 4 bases and J gave up 2 bases, with 12 bases separating them. CDR3 residues: CATSDQGQLTDTQYF. The CDR3 bases are TGTGCCACCAGTGACCAGGGGCAGCTCACAGATACGCAGTATTTT.

This clonotype was counted only a few times. The chain is built from TRBV28 and TRBJ2-7; TRBD2 is a possible D gene (6 bases). The ends were cut back, 5 bases at V and 4 bases at J, with 24 bases in the middle. This CDR3 region has 17 residues. Per the germline V gene, CDR1 is MDHEN and CDR2 is SYDVKM. The CDR3 protein is CASSPLDSGTGGYEQYF. The CDR3 DNA is TGTGCCAGCAGTCCCCTAGACTCCGGGACTGGGGGTTACGAGCAGTACTTC.

This clonotype was detected only a few times. The rearrangement links TRBV10-3 to TRBJ2-5; D might be TRBD1 (6 bases). The length of the CDR3 is 13 residues. The V gene's germline CDR1 is ENHRY and CDR2 SYGVKD. Trimming pared 8 bases from V and 2 bases from J, leaving 12 bases between. CDR3 bases: TGTGCCATCGCCGGGACACCACAAGAGACCCAGTACTTC. Encoded protein: CAIAGTPQETQYF.

This sequence joins TRBV7-6 and TRBJ2-7, with 8 bases matching TRBD1. The CDR3 loop spans 16 amino acids. Germline V lookup: CDR1 SGHVS, CDR2 FNYEAQ. Trimming took 3 bases from V and 7 from J; bases not matched to a gene: 14. CDR3 protein: CASSFLDRGERNEQYF. The CDR3 nucleotides are TGTGCCAGCAGCTTCTTAGACAGGGGTGAGCGCAATGAGCAGTACTTC. Combining the CDR3 with reference TRBV7-6 and TRBJ2-7 gives the whole variable domain GAGVSQSPRYKVTKRGQDVALRCDPISGHVSLYWYRQALGQGPEFLTYFNYEAQQDKSGLPNDRFSAERPEGSISTLTIQRTEQRDSAMYRCASSFLDRGERNEQYFGPGTRLTVT.

This clonotype was counted a few times. This chain joins TRBV6-6 and TRBJ2-5; D may be TRBD1 (6 bases). The CDR3 spans 14 residues. Trimming stripped 2 bases from V and 5 bases from J, with 12 bases between. Germline values: CDR1 MNHNY, CDR2 SVGAGI (reference sequence). Here the CDR3 DNA reads TGTGCCAGCAGTTACGTTGGGGGCCGGGAGACCCAGTACTTC. This encodes CASSYVGGRETQYF.

This clonotype appeared a few times. The V call is TRBV28, the J call TRBJ2-3, with no clear D. Germline lookup yields CDR1 MDHEN and CDR2 SYDVKM. This CDR3 comprises 16 residues. V was cut by 5 bases and J by 1 base, with 16 bases left in between. The CDR3 DNA follows: TGTGCCAGCAGTCCAAGGCTCCCGACACGCACAGATACGCAGTATTTT. Protein sequence: CASSPRLPTRTDTQYF.

The CDR3, as DNA: TGTGCCAGCGCCGAACTTGGGGACATTAAACTGTTTTTT. This translates into CASAELGDIKLFF. This chain uses TRBV27 with TRBJ1-4; D may be TRBD1 (6 bases). CDR1 and CDR2 from the germline V gene are MNHEY and SMNVEV (reference sequence). The V end was cut by 8 bases, the J end by 11 bases, with 18 bases between. This CDR3 has 13 amino acids.

V is TRBV29-1 and J is TRBJ2-7; D may be TRBD1 (6 bases). This CDR3 has 15 residues. CDR1 is SQVTM and CDR2 is ANQGSEA in the germline V gene. V dropped 2 bases and J dropped 2 bases, with 16 bases sitting between them. The CDR3 loop reads CSVERLDSQTYEQYF. For the CDR3, the DNA is TGCAGCGTTGAACGTTTGGACAGTCAAACCTACGAGCAGTACTTC.

This clonotype has just one count. The chain combines TRBV15 with TRBJ1-1; D unclear. The V end lost 1 base, the J end lost 3 bases, and 9 bases lay between the germline ends. The CDR3 has 14 residues. The germline V gene encodes CDR1 LNHNV and CDR2 YYDKDF (reference sequence). The CDR3 region has the DNA TGTGCCACCAGCAGAGGGGTCACTTACACTGAAGCTTTCTTT. Translating it yields CATSRGVTYTEAFF.

This chain uses TRBV6-2 or TRBV6-3 with TRBJ1-5, with D possibly being TRBD1 (5 bases). Germline assignment: CDR1 MNHEY and CDR2 SVGEGT. The CDR3 length is 15 residues. Trimming took off 6 bases at V and 2 bases at J, with 14 bases between the two ends. CDR3 in DNA: TGTGCCAGCAGCAAGGGGTCAGGAGGCAATCAGCCCCAGCATTTT. It codes for CASSKGSGGNQPQHF.

The chain is built from TRBV28 and TRBJ2-3; TRBD1 matches 7 bases. V trimming: 5 bases; J trimming: 2 bases; junction bases outside the gene matches: 4. The CDR3 is 14 amino acids. Per the germline V gene, CDR1 is MDHEN and CDR2 is SYDVKM. This chain's CDR3 is CASSIQGPTDTQYF. The CDR3 DNA is TGTGCCAGCAGTATACAGGGGCCCACAGATACGCAGTATTTT.

Only one count was recorded for this clonotype. This chain links TRBV11-2 with TRBJ1-6; 7 nucleotides align to TRBD1. Germline assignment: CDR1 SGHAT and CDR2 FQNNGV. This CDR3 has 16 amino acids. V lost 4 bases, J lost 7 bases, and 10 bases stayed unmatched. CDR3 coding DNA: TGTGCCAGCAGCTCCTCGCCGACAGGGCGGAATTCACCCCTCCACTTT. Its protein product is CASSSSPTGRNSPLHF.

This clonotype appeared a few times. V gene TRBV18 combines with J gene TRBJ2-5; D is unresolved. CDR3 length: 12 residues. V was cut by 3 bases and J by 4 bases, with 6 bases left in between. The germline V gene encodes CDR1 KGHSH and CDR2 LQKENI. CDR3 loop: CASSPILETQYF. In DNA form, the CDR3 reads TGTGCCAGCTCACCGATCCTAGAGACCCAGTACTTC.

This clonotype has just a few counts. The chain combines TRBV6-6 with TRBJ2-7, with D tentatively TRBD1 or TRBD2 (5 bases each). The V gene lost 3 bases and the J gene lost 2 bases, with 14 bases spanning the gap. The V gene's germline CDR1 is MNHNY and CDR2 SVGAGI (reference sequence). This CDR3 is built from 15 residues. The CDR3 coding sequence is TGTGCCAGCAGTTATGGGACCGCCTTTACCTACGAGCAGTACTTC. Translated: CASSYGTAFTYEQYF.